The 23 T cell receptor beta chains given below trace back to one sample, sequenced in a study of memory CD4+ T cells and cytomegalovirus serostatus (dated by TCRdb to about 2019). A FACSAria II was used to sort memory CD4+ T cells, defined as single viable CD3+CD4+CD8-CD45RO+ cells. Libraries were built with the immunoSEQ multiplex PCR assay. What TCRdb holds here is the immuneACCESS table cut down to in-frame rearrangements. Part of the clones is not present; checked against another copy, under half of the missing clones reflect an unresolved V gene, and the others are unexplained. The sample includes tens of thousands of clones, with 70% to 80% observed a single time. The ten largest clonotypes hold roughly 1.7% of the sample. The material sequenced was memory CD4+ T cells from blood. All receptors derive from an adult in good health and CMV-seronegative.

This clone has only one observation. The gene calls are TRBV25-1 and TRBJ2-1; tentatively, D is TRBD2 (7 bases). Germline CDR1 and CDR2: MGHDK and SYGVNS. The CDR3 consists of 17 residues. Between the trimmed V and J ends, which lost 3 bases and 4 bases, there was a span of 19 bases. CDR3 bases: TGTGCCAGCAGTGAGGGGGGAGGGGGGAGAAGGTACAATGAGCAGTTCTTC. It yields the protein CASSEGGGGRRYNEQFF.

The rearrangement uses TRBV19 and TRBJ1-5; 9 bases agree with TRBD1. Losses at the gene ends were 3 bases for V and 6 bases for J; bases not matched to a gene: 9. This CDR3 comprises 16 residues. Germline CDR1 LNHDA, CDR2 SQIVND (reference sequence). The CDR3 loop reads CASSIRGTGGPQPQHF. The CDR3 DNA reads TGTGCCAGTAGTATTCGAGGTACAGGGGGCCCTCAGCCCCAGCATTTT. Based on the CDR3 plus reference TRBV19 and TRBJ1-5, the full variable domain is DGGITQSPKYLFRKEGQNVTLSCEQNLNHDAMYWYRQDPGQGLRLIYYSQIVNDFQKGDIAEGYSVSREKKESFPLTVTSAQKNPTAFYLCASSIRGTGGPQPQHFGDGTRLSIL.

The V and J genes are TRBV7-9 and TRBJ2-7; D may match TRBD1 or TRBD2 (5 bases each). V dropped 4 bases and J dropped 0 bases, with 13 bases sitting between them. The germline V gene has CDR1 SEHNR and CDR2 FQNEAQ (reference sequence). The CDR3 runs 15 residues. CDR3 DNA sequence: TGTGCCAGCAGCTCATCCGGGACGTCCTCCTACGAGCAGTACTTC. It codes for CASSSSGTSSYEQYF.

This clone came up a few times. This chain links TRBV27 with TRBJ1-2; D uncertain. Germline loops: CDR1 MNHEY, CDR2 SMNVEV (reference sequence). V lost 6 bases to trimming and J lost 7 bases, with 12 bases between them. The CDR3 totals 12 residues. The CDR3 loop reads CASRGRVGGYTF. The CDR3 DNA follows: TGTGCCAGCAGAGGACGGGTTGGTGGCTACACCTTC.

This clone is termed medium-sized. This chain connects TRBV19 to TRBJ2-1, with a tentative D call TRBD1 (5 bases). CDR3 length: 15 residues. Germline V gene lookup returns CDR1 LNHDA and CDR2 SQIVND (reference sequence). The V and J ends lost 9 bases and 6 bases respectively, with 21 bases between them. CDR3 loop: CASVDSLNMGNEQFF. The CDR3 region has the DNA TGTGCCAGCGTCGACAGTTTAAATATGGGCAATGAGCAGTTCTTC.

This chain joins TRBV7-2 and TRBJ1-1; D gene unclear. In germline, CDR1 is SGHTA, CDR2 FQGNSA. V was shortened by 5 bases and J by 3 bases, with 25 bases between the two germline ends. The CDR3 runs 18 residues. DNA for the CDR3: TGTGCCAGCAGCGTAATTGGGCCCACCTTTAACATTCACACTGAAGCTTTCTTT. It encodes CASSVIGPTFNIHTEAFF.

In its sample, this clone was seen a few times. The chain combines TRBV28 with TRBJ1-6; maybe TRBD1 (5 bases). The germline CDR1 and CDR2 sequences are MDHEN and SYDVKM. The CDR3 consists of 15 residues. Trimming took 10 bases from V and 1 from J, leaving 14 bases between them. CDR3 nucleotide sequence: TGTGCCACCATAGGGAGGGGATCCTATAATTCACCCCTCCACTTT. Translation gives CATIGRGSYNSPLHF.

The chain uses TRBV9 and TRBJ2-3, with TRBD2 matching over 8 bases. This CDR3 contains 16 residues. V gave up 4 bases and J gave up 2 bases; unmatched junction bases: 9. Per the germline V gene, CDR1 is SGDLS and CDR2 is YYNGEE. In DNA, the CDR3 is TGTGCCAGCAGCTTTTCAGCGGGGGTGATCACAGATACGCAGTATTTT. As protein: CASSFSAGVITDTQYF.

The chain combines TRBV18 with TRBJ2-1; D might be TRBD2 (6 bases). V was cut by 3 bases and J by 4 bases, with 16 bases left in between. Germline CDR1 is KGHSH and CDR2 is LQKENI. The CDR3 sequence is 16 residues long. CDR3: CASSPAAGLNYNEQFF. The CDR3 bases are TGTGCCAGCTCACCTGCGGCGGGATTAAATTACAATGAGCAGTTCTTC. Using reference TRBV18 and TRBJ2-1 for the parts outside the CDR3, the full variable domain is NAGVMQNPRHLVRRRGQEARLRCSPMKGHSHVYWYRQLPEEGLKFMVYLQKENIIDESGMPKERFSAEFPKEGPSILRIQQVVRGDSAAYFCASSPAAGLNYNEQFFGPGTRLTVL.

This rearrangement joins TRBV5-1 to TRBJ2-7; TRBD2 matches 14 bases. J lost 4 bases, V lost 3 bases, and 9 bases had no gene match. The CDR3 is made up of 17 amino acids. Germline lookup yields CDR1 SGHRS and CDR2 YFSETQ. CDR3 loop: CASSSTGLAGVGYEQYF. The CDR3 nucleotides read TGCGCCAGCAGCTCGACGGGACTAGCGGGAGTGGGGTACGAGCAGTACTTC. The full variable domain, in which reference TRBV5-1 and TRBJ2-7 provide the parts outside the CDR3, is KAGVTQTPRYLIKTRGQQVTLSCSPISGHRSVSWYQQTPGQGLQFLFEYFSETQRNKGNFPGRFSGRQFSNSRSEMNVSTLELGDSALYLCASSSTGLAGVGYEQYFGPGTRLTVT.

The CDR3 nucleotides read TGTGCCAGCAGCTCAAACTCGGGACTAGCGACCGGGGAGCTGTTTTTT. It translates to CASSSNSGLATGELFF. This chain joins TRBV7-2 and TRBJ2-2; 10 bases match TRBD2. This CDR3 spans 16 amino acids. The germline CDR1 and CDR2 sequences are SGHTA and FQGNSA. J lost 5 bases, V lost 4 bases, and 7 bases had no gene match.

The count of this clone is one. The chain couples TRBV5-1 to TRBJ2-5; a weak D match, TRBD1 (7 bases). Per germline, CDR1 SGHRS and CDR2 YFSETQ. CDR3 length: 15 residues. V was cut by 5 bases and J by 2 bases, with 16 bases left in between. CDR3 region: CASRMGGQTQETQYF. For the CDR3, the DNA is TGCGCCAGCAGAATGGGGGGACAGACACAAGAGACCCAGTACTTC.

J is TRBJ2-7 and V is TRBV5-1, with 12 nucleotides matching TRBD1. Per germline, CDR1 SGHRS and CDR2 YFSETQ. The CDR3 length is 19 residues. V was clipped by 1 base and J by 2 bases; unmatched bases: 13. CDR3 nucleotide sequence: TGCGCCAGCAGCTTGCGCGGGGACAGGGGGCGATACCTCACCTACGAGCAGTACTTC. As protein: CASSLRGDRGRYLTYEQYF.

The chain combines TRBV7-2 with TRBJ2-7; D call uncertain. The CDR3 runs to 17 residues. Trimming cost V 0 bases and J 3 bases, with 18 bases left between them. CDR1 SGHTA and CDR2 FQGNSA come from the germline V gene. CDR3 DNA: TGTGCCAGCAGCTTAGCGCTATCACGGAATTACCACTACGAGCAGTACTTC. It is translated as CASSLALSRNYHYEQYF.

Only a few counts were recorded for this clone. The V call is TRBV5-1, the J call TRBJ1-6; TRBD1 agrees at 9 bases. The V segment lost 5 bases and the J segment 5 bases; nucleotides outside the gene matches: 8. Germline V gives CDR1 SGHRS, CDR2 YFSETQ. The CDR3 is 16 amino acids. CDR3 in amino acids: CASREGQGRDNSPLHF. The CDR3 DNA is TGCGCCAGCAGGGAGGGACAGGGAAGGGATAATTCACCCCTCCACTTT.

The J gene is TRBJ1-4, the V gene TRBV5-7, with 10 positions matching TRBD1. TRBV5-7 is noted as an ORF with a role that remains uncertain. V was pared by 0 bases and J by 6 bases, with 2 bases of the junction left unmatched. This CDR3 has 15 residues. DNA of the CDR3: TGTGCCAGCAGCTTGGTAGGACAGGGGGATGAAAAACTGTTTTTT. This translates into CASSLVGQGDEKLFF.

The genes are TRBV5-5 and TRBJ2-5; 10 nucleotides agree with TRBD2. CDR3 length: 17 residues. Losses at the gene ends were 3 bases for V and 5 bases for J; bases not matched to a gene: 13. CDR1 and CDR2 from the germline V gene are SGHKS and YYEKEE (reference sequence). This CDR3 reads CASSSSPGLALGETQYF. The CDR3 DNA follows: TGTGCCAGCAGCTCAAGCCCGGGACTAGCGTTGGGGGAGACCCAGTACTTC. Based on the CDR3 plus reference TRBV5-5 and TRBJ2-5, the full variable domain is DAGVTQSPTHLIKTRGQQVTLRCSPISGHKSVSWYQQVLGQGPQFIFQYYEKEERGRGNFPDRFSARQFPNYSSELNVNALLLGDSALYLCASSSSPGLALGETQYFGPGTRLLVL.

The chain joins TRBV21-1 to TRBJ2-3. TRBV21-1 constitutes a pseudogene. The CDR3 extends over 20 amino acids. The CDR3 DNA is TGTGCCAGCAGCCCACGAAACAGCCGTATGAGGAGGACACGGAAAGATACGCAGTATTTT. Its translation is CASSPRNSRMRRTRKDTQYF.

This clone was recorded once. This chain links TRBV9 with TRBJ1-4; possible D gene TRBD1, 5 bases. The CDR3 loop spans 18 amino acids. Trimming left V 4 bases short and J 7 bases short, with 26 bases between. Looked up from germline, CDR1 is SGDLS and CDR2 is YYNGEE. CDR3 nucleotides: TGTGCCAGCAGCTCACAGCCCAGACCGTGGGACTTAGGTGAAAAACTGTTTTTT. Translation: CASSSQPRPWDLGEKLFF.

The genes are TRBV12-5 and TRBJ2-7; D possibly matches TRBD1 or TRBD2 (5 bases each). CDR1 is LGHNT and CDR2 is FRNRAP in the germline V gene. The CDR3 contains 14 residues. V gave up 7 bases and J gave up 3 bases, with 16 bases separating them. Written as DNA, the CDR3 is TGTGCTAGTGCCTGGGGGAGTTCAAGCTACGAGCAGTACTTC. It encodes CASAWGSSSYEQYF.

The chain has TRBV20-1 and TRBJ1-1, with D unclear. Germline loops: CDR1 DFQATT, CDR2 SNEGSKA (reference sequence). Trimming pared 7 bases from V and 6 bases from J, leaving 12 bases between. The CDR3 covers 11 residues. In DNA form, the CDR3 reads TGCAGTGTCTTCATGAATCCTGAAGCTTTCTTT. Translation: CSVFMNPEAFF.

The chain links TRBV6-1 to TRBJ1-1; 7 bases fit TRBD1. Trimming took 4 bases from V and 4 from J; bases not matched to a gene: 3. Germline-derived CDR1 and CDR2 are MNHNS and SASEGT. This CDR3 spans 13 amino acids. In nucleotides, the CDR3 is TGTGCCAGCAGTGCTGCAGGGGGCACTGAAGCTTTCTTT. Its protein is CASSAAGGTEAFF.

The rearrangement links TRBV19 to TRBJ1-1; weak D call: TRBD1 (5 bases). V lost 1 base, J lost 11 bases, and 20 bases lay in between. There are 15 residues in the CDR3. Germline V gives CDR1 LNHDA, CDR2 SQIVND (reference sequence). Here the CDR3 reads CASSIGLGAGAEAFF. The CDR3, as DNA: TGTGCCAGTAGTATAGGCCTCGGGGCTGGCGCCGAGGCTTTCTTT.